Sequencing of this T cell receptor (beta chain) was carried out in a study of blood T cell repertoires in COVID-19. Deletions cut 4 bases from V and 5 bases from J, with 18 bases between. Per the germline V gene, CDR1 is SGDLS and CDR2 is YYNGEE. The CDR3 length is 15 residues. Generated by immunoSEQ multiplex PCR, the TCRdb table keeps only in-frame clones and is missing some. The repertoire holds about 120,000 clones, with around 80% as singletons. Material for sequencing was peripheral blood. The chain couples TRBV9 to TRBJ2-5, with a tentative D call TRBD2 (7 bases). This sequence was found in a man aged 50-60 years with acute or convalescent COVID-19. CDR3 DNA sequence: TGTGCCAGCAGCTCACCCGGGGGGCTCAGGGAGACCCAGTACTTC. Translating it yields CASSSPGGLRETQYF.